This TCR beta chain was sequenced during a study of T cell repertoires in cytomegalovirus infection. Study background: TCR beta signatures that were public indicated CMV infection and matching HLA type.

Study results and caveats: What dominated the ex vivo response were HLA-C-restricted CMV-specific TCR beta clonotypes.

Via MiXCR, TCRdb re-called the reads, giving one row per CDR3 protein. The data contain some 68,000 distinct CDR3 sequences, under 25% of them singletons. In its sample, this clonotype was seen many times. What it binds is not known. This CDR3 has 15 amino acids. Germline assignment: CDR1 SGHVS and CDR2 FNYEAQ. V was clipped by 2 bases and J by 3 bases; unmatched bases: 2. The sample comprised PBMCs, sequenced either directly or after in vitro stimulation (not recorded which). The source of this sequence is a human donor in good health (CMV status not recorded). Some clones in this sample may be carry-over from other donors' samples. This rearrangement joins TRBV7-6 to TRBJ1-4, with 8 nucleotides matching TRBD1. The CDR3 sequence is CASSLQGAANEKLFF. Written as DNA, the CDR3 is TGTGCCAGCAGCTTACAGGGGGCAGCTAATGAAAAACTGTTTTTT.